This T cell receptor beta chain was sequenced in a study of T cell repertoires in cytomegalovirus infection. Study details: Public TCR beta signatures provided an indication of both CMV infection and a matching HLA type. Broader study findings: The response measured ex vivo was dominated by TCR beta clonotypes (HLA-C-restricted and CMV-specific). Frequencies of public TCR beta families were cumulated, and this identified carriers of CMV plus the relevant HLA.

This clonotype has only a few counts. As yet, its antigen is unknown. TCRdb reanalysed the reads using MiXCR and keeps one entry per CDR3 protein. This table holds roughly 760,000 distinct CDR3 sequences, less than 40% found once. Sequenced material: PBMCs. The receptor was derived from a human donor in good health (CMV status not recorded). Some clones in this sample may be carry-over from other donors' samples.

CDR3 residues: CASSLVGVRGRGFYQPQHF. The CDR3 DNA reads as TGTGCCAGCAGTTTAGTGGGAGTAAGGGGGCGGGGGTTCTATCAGCCCCAGCATTTT. The chain recombines TRBV12-3 or TRBV12-4 with TRBJ1-5, with 7 bases identical to TRBD1. The CDR3 length is 19 residues. The ends lost 1 base at V and 5 bases at J; junction bases unmatched: 17.